Sequencing of this TCR beta chain was carried out in a study of shared clonotypes between healthy human individuals (dated by TCRdb to the early 2020s). Regarding the study in general: The cohort included three men and two women between 18 and 49 years of age. For each donor, three plates each were used for CD4 naive and CD4 memory, two plates were used for CD8 naive, and one plate was used for CD8 memory. Blood TCR repertoires of a handful of healthy adults were deeply sequenced to estimate repertoire size and the extent of clonotype sharing between individuals. Libraries were prepared and TCR repertoires were sequenced by different laboratories using diverse techniques, in order to increase sequencing depth and limit assay-specific biases. Leukapheresis yielded between about 0.9 and 10 billion PBMCs per donor. Overall study results and their limits: Sampling was restricted to blood, and TCR repertoires in tissues likely differ from the TCR repertoires found in blood. Incomplete sequencing was indicated by rarefaction of sorted-subset datasets, despite the large sequencing depth. The genetic and exposure-history diversity represented was limited by the small number of donors. Compared with non-shared clonotypes, the clonotypes found in all four sorted-subset donors had higher generation probabilities. Naive subsets generally had larger estimated clonotype richness than memory subsets did. Pairwise subsampling led to the expectation that sequencing depth would affect the degree of clonotype sharing among donors. About 4.5% of naive CD4, 3.5% of naive CD8, roughly 2.5% of memory CD4, and approximately 0.4% of memory CD8 clonotypes were shared across several donors.

A remark on this clone: It lacks a known antigen. Qualities for individual bases were not recorded, and no much larger clone is one base off.

CDR1 and CDR2 are read off the germline V gene as SGHNT and YENEEA. The CDR3 runs 15 residues from the cysteine to the phenylalanine. The kept DNA is CDR3 alone, 45 bases in frame from the first base. V drops 4 bases and J drops 1 base, leaving 11 bases in between. Donors were healthy HIV-negative adults with no recently reported acute infections or vaccinations. Only Caucasian adults living in Nashville, Tennessee, USA were represented among the donors. CD4+ T cells were enriched by magnetic negative selection; naive cells were then positively selected on CD45RA, and the negative fraction formed the memory subset. Blood was collected by leukapheresis, and PBMCs were isolated by Ficoll-Histopaque density gradient centrifugation and then cryopreserved in liquid nitrogen vapor phase. Purity and quantity of every magnetically sorted T cell population were checked by analytical flow cytometry. Genomic DNA was isolated from each sorted fraction and quantified by UV absorbance on a Nanodrop 2000c.

TCR CDR3 regions were amplified from genomic DNA by multiplex PCR using the deep immunoSEQ assay. Extracted genomic DNA from each cell subset was distributed evenly across all wells of several immunoSEQ 96-well plates, and each plate was treated as a replicate. Each replicate PCR for sorted subsets received about 200 ng genomic DNA, equal to 30,000 or so T cell genomes. Purified libraries were quantified with a Qubit 3.0 fluorometer, sized on a Bioanalyzer 2100, and re-quantified with the KAPA Library Quantification kit. Every immunoSEQ 96-well plate was sequenced on a dedicated single-read 150-cycle Illumina NextSeq 550 flow cell. As for the original processing: Because the immunoSEQ output held only junctional sequences and lacked quality scores, the filtering could not match the filtering applied to full-length reads. To assign V/J genes and CDR3, sequences were annotated against IMGT germline references using PyIR, a Python wrapper for IgBLAST v1.9. Reads were removed for weak V/J assignments (E-value above 1e-6), missing CDR3, stop codons, out-of-frame junctions, or ambiguous translated residues. A V3J clonotype was defined by an identical inferred V gene, J gene, and CDR3 amino acid sequence. The percentage overlap between two repertoires was calculated by dividing the number of shared unique clonotypes by the size of the smaller repertoire. RTK rarefaction, the Chao1 estimator, and Recon v2.1 estimates of unobserved clonotypes were used to assess repertoire richness. Generation probabilities were computed with OLGA for all TCRbeta clonotypes obtained by the gDNA method from several donors. This immuneACCESS table, as held by TCRdb, lists in-frame sequences with V and J called but not all clones. Of the missing ones, under half trace to an unresolved V gene in checked studies; the others have no known cause. The DNA was the basis for D and trimming; V, J and clone size are from that table. The sample contains 2 million or so clones, 85% to 95% of them found a single time. In total, the top ten clones hold 0.13% of the sample.

This receptor was taken from a man younger than 30 in good health. Sample: naive CD4+ T cells sorted from blood. What this sample's cell subset or site label stands for: CD45RA+ positively selected. The chain joins TRBV11-3 to TRBJ2-1; the D gene is perhaps TRBD2, from 6 matching bases. CDR3 reads: CASSSRLGSYNEQFF. The DNA sequence is TGTGCCAGCAGCTCAAGACTAGGTTCCTACAATGAGCAGTTCTTC.